This section outlines one T cell receptor beta chain sequence together with its context. Its antigen is not identified. The sample is drawn from a study of cytomegalovirus exposure and HLA in healthy donors. As for the donors, each was a healthy bone marrow donor. Broader study findings: Near-uniform donor sequencing depth was presumed by presence/absence analyses. HLA alleles were associated with 17,000 or so TCR beta sequences in a later analysis at 0.05 false discovery rate.

V lost 0 bases and J 7 bases, leaving 4 bases between the germline ends. CDR3 size: 12 residues. In germline, CDR1 is SNHLY, CDR2 FYNNEI. Primers for the PCR totalled 60 Vbeta and 13 Jbeta. Generated by immunoSEQ multiplex PCR, the TCRdb table keeps only in-frame clones and is missing some. Seen in this sample are more than 100,000 clones; the ten most common clones hold approximately 3.5%. This TCR was sampled from a man aged 35 to 55 in good health and CMV-seronegative. Specimen: PBMCs. The chain links TRBV2 to TRBJ1-5; the D is unclear. In nucleotides, the CDR3 is TGTGCCAGCAGTGAAGCGGAGCAGCCCCAGCATTTT. It yields the protein CASSEAEQPQHF.